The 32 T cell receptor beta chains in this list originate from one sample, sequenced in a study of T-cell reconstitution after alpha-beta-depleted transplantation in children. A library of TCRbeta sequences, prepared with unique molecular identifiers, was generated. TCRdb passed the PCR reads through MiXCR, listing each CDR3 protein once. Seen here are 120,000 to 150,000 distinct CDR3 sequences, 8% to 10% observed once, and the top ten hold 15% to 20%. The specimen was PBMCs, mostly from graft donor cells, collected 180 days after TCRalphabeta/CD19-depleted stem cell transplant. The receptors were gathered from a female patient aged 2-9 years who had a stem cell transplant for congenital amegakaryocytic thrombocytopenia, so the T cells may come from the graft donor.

DNA of the CDR3: TGTGCCAGCAGCCCAATCCGAGTCAGGGGAGATACGCAGTATTTT. Translated: CASSPIRVRGDTQYF. J is TRBJ2-3 and V is TRBV7-2, with D perhaps matching TRBD1 (6 bases). This CDR3 is 15 amino acids long. The V gene's germline CDR1 is SGHTA and CDR2 FQGNSA. V lost 5 bases to trimming and J lost 5 bases, with 17 bases between them.

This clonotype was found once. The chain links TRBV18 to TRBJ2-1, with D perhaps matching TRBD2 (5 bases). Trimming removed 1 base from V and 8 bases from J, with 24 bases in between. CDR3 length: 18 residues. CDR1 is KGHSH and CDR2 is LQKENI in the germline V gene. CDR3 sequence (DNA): TGTGCCAGCTCACCACTCCCTGCTCGACTAATCATCGTCGATGAGCAGTTCTTC. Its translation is CASSPLPARLIIVDEQFF.

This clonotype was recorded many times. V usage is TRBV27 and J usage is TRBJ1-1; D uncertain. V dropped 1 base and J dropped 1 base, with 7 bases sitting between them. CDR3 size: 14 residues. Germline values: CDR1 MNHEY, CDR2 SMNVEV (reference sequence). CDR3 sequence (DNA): TGTGCCAGCAGTTTATGGCCAGGGAACACTGAAGCTTTCTTT. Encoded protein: CASSLWPGNTEAFF.

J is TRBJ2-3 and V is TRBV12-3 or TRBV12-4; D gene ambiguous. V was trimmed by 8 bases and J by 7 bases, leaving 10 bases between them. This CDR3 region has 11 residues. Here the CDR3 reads CASLSTNTQYF. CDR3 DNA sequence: TGTGCCAGCCTGAGCACCAATACGCAGTATTTT.

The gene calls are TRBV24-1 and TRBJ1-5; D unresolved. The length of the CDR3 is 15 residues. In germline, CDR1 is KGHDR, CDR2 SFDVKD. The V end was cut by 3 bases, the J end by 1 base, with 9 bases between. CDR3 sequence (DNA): TGTGCCACCAGTGATGCCACTAGGAGCAATCAGCCCCAGCATTTT. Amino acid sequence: CATSDATRSNQPQHF.

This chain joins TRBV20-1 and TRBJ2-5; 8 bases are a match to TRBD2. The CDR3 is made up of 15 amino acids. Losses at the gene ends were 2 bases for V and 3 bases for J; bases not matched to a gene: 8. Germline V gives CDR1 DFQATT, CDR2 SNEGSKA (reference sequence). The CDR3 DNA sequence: TGCAGTGCTAGATACCGGGCGGGACTAGAAGAGACCCAGTACTTC. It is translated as CSARYRAGLEETQYF.

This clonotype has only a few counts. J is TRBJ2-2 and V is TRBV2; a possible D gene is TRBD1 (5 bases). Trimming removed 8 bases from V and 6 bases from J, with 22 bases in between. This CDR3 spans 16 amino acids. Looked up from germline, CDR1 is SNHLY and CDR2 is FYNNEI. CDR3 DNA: TGTGCCAGCTCCCTCCGTGGCGCCAGGGCGGCCGGGGAGCTGTTTTTT. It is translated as CASSLRGARAAGELFF.

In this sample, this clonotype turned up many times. The CDR3 nucleotides are TGTGCCAGCAGCTTGCGGACTAGCGGCTGGGAGCAGTTCTTC. This sequence encodes CASSLRTSGWEQFF. The chain is built from TRBV5-5 and TRBJ2-1, with 10 nucleotides matching TRBD2. V shed 1 base, J shed 10 bases, and the junction held 5 bases outside the gene matches. CDR1 and CDR2 from the germline V gene are SGHKS and YYEKEE (reference sequence). The CDR3 contains 14 residues. The full variable domain, in which reference TRBV5-5 and TRBJ2-1 provide the parts outside the CDR3, is DAGVTQSPTHLIKTRGQQVTLRCSPISGHKSVSWYQQVLGQGPQFIFQYYEKEERGRGNFPDRFSARQFPNYSSELNVNALLLGDSALYLCASSLRTSGWEQFFGPGTRLTVL.

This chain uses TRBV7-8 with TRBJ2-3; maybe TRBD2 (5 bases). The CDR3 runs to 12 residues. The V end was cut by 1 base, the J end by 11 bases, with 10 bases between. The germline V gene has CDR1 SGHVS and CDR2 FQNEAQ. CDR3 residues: CASSLESRGQYF. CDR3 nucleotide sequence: TGTGCCAGCAGCTTAGAAAGCCGGGGGCAGTATTTT.

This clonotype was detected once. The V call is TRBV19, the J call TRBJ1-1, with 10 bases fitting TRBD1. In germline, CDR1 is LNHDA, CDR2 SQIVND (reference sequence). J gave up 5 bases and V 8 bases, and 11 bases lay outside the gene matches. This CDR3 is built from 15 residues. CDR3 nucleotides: TGTGCCAGTCGTAGACAGGGGGCTCGACGGACTGAAGCTTTCTTT. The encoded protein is CASRRQGARRTEAFF.

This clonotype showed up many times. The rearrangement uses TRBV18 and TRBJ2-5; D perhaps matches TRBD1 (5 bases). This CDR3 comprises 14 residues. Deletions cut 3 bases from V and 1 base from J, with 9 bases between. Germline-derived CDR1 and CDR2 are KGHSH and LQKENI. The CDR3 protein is CASSPGRAQETQYF. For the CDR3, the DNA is TGTGCCAGCTCACCGGGCAGGGCCCAAGAGACCCAGTACTTC.

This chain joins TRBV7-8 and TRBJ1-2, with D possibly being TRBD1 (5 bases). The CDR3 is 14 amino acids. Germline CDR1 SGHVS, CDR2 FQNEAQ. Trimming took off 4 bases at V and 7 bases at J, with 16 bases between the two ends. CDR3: CASSYRDQTSGYTF. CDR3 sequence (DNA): TGTGCCAGCAGCTACCGGGACCAAACGAGTGGCTACACCTTC.

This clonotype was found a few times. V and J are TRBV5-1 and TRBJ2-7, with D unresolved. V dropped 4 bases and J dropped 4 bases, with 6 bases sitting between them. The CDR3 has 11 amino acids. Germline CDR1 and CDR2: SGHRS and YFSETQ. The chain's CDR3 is CASSEAYEQYF. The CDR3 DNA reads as TGCGCCAGCAGCGAGGCTTACGAGCAGTACTTC.

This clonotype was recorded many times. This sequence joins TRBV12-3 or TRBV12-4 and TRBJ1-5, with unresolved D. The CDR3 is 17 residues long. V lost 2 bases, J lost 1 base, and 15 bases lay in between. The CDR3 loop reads CASSLRLPLNSNQPQHF. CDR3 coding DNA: TGTGCCAGCAGTTTACGCCTACCGCTAAACAGCAATCAGCCCCAGCATTTT.

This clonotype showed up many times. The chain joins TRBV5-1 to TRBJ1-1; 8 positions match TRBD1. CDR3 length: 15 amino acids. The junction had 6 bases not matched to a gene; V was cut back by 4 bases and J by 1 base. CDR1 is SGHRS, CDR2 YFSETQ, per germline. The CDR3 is CASSRGQVRNTEAFF. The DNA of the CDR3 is TGCGCCAGCAGCCGGGGACAGGTGAGGAACACTGAAGCTTTCTTT. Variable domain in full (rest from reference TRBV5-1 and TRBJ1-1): KAGVTQTPRYLIKTRGQQVTLSCSPISGHRSVSWYQQTPGQGLQFLFEYFSETQRNKGNFPGRFSGRQFSNSRSEMNVSTLELGDSALYLCASSRGQVRNTEAFFGQGTRLTVV.

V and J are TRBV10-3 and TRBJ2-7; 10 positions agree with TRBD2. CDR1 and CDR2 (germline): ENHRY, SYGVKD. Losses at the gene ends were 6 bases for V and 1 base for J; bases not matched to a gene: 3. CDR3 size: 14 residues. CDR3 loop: CAIRGLADSYEQYF. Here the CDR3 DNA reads TGTGCCATCAGAGGACTAGCGGATTCCTACGAGCAGTACTTC.

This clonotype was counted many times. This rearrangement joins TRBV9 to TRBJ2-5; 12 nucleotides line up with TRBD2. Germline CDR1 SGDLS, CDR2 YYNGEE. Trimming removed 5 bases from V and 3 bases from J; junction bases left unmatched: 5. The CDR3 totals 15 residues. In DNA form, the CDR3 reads TGTGCCAGCAGTGCTAGCGGGGGGGAAAAAGAGACCCAGTACTTC. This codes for CASSASGGEKETQYF.

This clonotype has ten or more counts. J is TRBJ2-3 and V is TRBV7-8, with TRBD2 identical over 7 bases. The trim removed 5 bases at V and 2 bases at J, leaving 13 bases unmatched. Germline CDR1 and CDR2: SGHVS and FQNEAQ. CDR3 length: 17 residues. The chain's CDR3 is CASSEGLTDGFTDTQYF. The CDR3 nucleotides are TGTGCCAGCAGCGAGGGACTAACAGATGGCTTCACAGATACGCAGTATTTT.

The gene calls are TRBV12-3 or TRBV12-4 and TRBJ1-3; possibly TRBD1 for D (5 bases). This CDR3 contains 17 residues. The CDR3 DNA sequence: TGTTCCATCAGGGAGGGCTCCTCCGGTCTCTCTGGAAACACCATATATTTT. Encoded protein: CSIREGSSGLSGNTIYF.

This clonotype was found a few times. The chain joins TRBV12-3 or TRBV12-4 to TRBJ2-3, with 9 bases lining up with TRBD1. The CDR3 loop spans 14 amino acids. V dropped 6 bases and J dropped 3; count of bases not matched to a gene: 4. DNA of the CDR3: TGTGCCAGCAGCCCGGGACAGGGTACAGATACGCAGTATTTT. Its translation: CASSPGQGTDTQYF.

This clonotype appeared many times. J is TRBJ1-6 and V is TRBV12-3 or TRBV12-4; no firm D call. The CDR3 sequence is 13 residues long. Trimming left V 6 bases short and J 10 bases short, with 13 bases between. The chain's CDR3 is CASSPYDRSPLHF. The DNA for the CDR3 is TGTGCCAGCAGCCCCTATGATAGGTCACCCCTCCACTTT.

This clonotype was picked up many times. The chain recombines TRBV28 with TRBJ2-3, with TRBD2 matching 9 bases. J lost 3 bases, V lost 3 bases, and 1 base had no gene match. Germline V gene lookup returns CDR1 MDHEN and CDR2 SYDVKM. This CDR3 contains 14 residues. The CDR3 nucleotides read TGTGCCAGCAGTTTGGGACTAGCTACAGATACGCAGTATTTT. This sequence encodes CASSLGLATDTQYF.

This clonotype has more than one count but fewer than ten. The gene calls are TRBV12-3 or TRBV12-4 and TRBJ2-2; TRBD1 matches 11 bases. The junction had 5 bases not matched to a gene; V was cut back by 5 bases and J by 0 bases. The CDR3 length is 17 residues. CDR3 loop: CASSHPGQGANTGELFF. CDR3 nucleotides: TGTGCCAGCAGTCATCCGGGACAGGGGGCGAACACCGGGGAGCTGTTTTTT.

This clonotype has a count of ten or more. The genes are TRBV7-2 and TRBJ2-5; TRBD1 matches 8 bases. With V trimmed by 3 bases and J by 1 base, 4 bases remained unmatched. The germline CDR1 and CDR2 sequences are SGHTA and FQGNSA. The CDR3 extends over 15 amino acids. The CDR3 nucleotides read TGTGCCAGCAGCTTTGACAGGGGTTCCCAAGAGACCCAGTACTTC. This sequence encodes CASSFDRGSQETQYF.

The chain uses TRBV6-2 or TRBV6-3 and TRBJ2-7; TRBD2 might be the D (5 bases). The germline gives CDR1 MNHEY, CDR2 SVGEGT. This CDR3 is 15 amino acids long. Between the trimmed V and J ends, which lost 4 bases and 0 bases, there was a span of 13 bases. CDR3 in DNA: TGTGCCAGCAGTTCTAGGCTGGAGGCCTCCTACGAGCAGTACTTC. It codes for CASSSRLEASYEQYF.

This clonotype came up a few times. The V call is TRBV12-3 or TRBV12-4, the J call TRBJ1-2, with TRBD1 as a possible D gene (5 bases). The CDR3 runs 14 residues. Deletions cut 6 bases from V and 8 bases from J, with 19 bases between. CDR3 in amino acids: CASSRTRGRGGYTF. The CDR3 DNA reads TGTGCCAGCAGCAGAACGCGGGGGAGGGGCGGCTACACCTTC.

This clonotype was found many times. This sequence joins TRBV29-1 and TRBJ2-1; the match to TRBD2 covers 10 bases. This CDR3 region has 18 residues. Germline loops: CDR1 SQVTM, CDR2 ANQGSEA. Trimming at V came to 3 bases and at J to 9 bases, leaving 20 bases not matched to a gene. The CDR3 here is CSVDLAGERKVFAGEQFF. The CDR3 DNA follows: TGCAGCGTTGATCTAGCGGGAGAACGCAAGGTTTTCGCGGGTGAGCAGTTCTTC.

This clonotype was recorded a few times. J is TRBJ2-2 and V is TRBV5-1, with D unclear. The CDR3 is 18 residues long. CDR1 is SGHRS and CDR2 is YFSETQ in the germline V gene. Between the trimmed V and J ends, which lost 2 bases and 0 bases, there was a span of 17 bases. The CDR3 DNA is TGCGCCAGCAGCTTTTCTCGACCTCAGCGAGCGAACACCGGGGAGCTGTTTTTT. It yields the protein CASSFSRPQRANTGELFF.

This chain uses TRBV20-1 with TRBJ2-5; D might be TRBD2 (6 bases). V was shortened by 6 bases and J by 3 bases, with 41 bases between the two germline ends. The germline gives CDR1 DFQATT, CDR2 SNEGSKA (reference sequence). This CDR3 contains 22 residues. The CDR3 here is CSAPNRNRVAVPRGEEKETQYF. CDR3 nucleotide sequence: TGCAGTGCCCCAAACCGAAATCGGGTAGCGGTCCCCCGTGGGGAGGAGAAAGAGACCCAGTACTTC.

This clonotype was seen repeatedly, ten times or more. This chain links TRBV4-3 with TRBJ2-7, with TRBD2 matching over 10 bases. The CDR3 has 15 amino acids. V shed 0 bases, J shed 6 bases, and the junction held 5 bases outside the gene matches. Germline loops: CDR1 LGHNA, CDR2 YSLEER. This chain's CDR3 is CASSQEPAGGSEQYF. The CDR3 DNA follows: TGCGCCAGCAGCCAAGAACCAGCGGGAGGGAGCGAGCAGTACTTC.

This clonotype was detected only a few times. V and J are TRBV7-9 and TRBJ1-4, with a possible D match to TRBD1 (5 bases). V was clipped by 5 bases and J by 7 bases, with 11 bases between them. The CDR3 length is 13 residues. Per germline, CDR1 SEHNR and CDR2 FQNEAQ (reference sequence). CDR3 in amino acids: CASSIGTGEKLFF. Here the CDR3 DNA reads TGTGCCAGCAGCATCGGGACGGGTGAAAAACTGTTTTTT.

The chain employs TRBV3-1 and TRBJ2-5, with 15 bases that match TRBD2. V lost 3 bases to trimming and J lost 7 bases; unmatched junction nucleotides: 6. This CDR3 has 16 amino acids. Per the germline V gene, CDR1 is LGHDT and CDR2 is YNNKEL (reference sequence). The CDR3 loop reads CASSQGTSGRIGTQYF. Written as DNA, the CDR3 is TGTGCCAGCAGCCAGGGGACTAGCGGGAGGATCGGGACCCAGTACTTC.